The rows below give T cell receptor beta chains drawn from one sample of a study of T cell responses to AZD1222 COVID-19 vaccine. Libraries were prepared by immunoSEQ multiplex PCR; TCRdb keeps only in-frame clonotypes and omits some of them. The listing records about 140,000 clones. The sample was peripheral blood. The receptors were sampled from an adult in good health. Both conserved end residues are part of each CDR3. Fields, in order: J gene, V gene, D gene, CDR3 DNA, CDR3 protein. The D gene is left open where the match is weak.

J: TRBJ2-3
V: TRBV2
D: -
DNA: TGTGCCAGCAGTGAAGCATATAGAGCAGATACGCAGTATTTT
CDR3: CASSEAYRADTQYF

J: TRBJ1-2
V: TRBV18
D: -
DNA: TGTGCCAGCTCACCCCTAAAGGAAGGCTACACCTTC
CDR3: CASSPLKEGYTF

J: TRBJ1-3
V: TRBV15
D: -
DNA: TGTGCCACCAGCAGAGAGAAGAGCTCTGGAAACACCATATATTTT
CDR3: CATSREKSSGNTIYF

J: TRBJ2-7
V: TRBV5-1
D: TRBD1
DNA: TGCGCCAGCAGCTTGGACGGGACAGGGTATATCGAGCAGTACTTC
CDR3: CASSLDGTGYIEQYF

J: TRBJ1-6
V: TRBV28
D: -
DNA: TGTGCCAGCAGTTCAAACGGGATTTCACATTCACCCCTCCACTTT
CDR3: CASSSNGISHSPLHF

J: TRBJ2-1
V: TRBV10-1
D: TRBD2
DNA: TGCGCCAGCAGTAACGGGGGGGCCGGTAGGGTTGAGCAGTTCTTC
CDR3: CASSNGGAGRVEQFF

J: TRBJ2-1
V: TRBV5-1
D: -
DNA: TGCGCCAGCAGTCCCCCTCCCGACGGGCTCTTGGGTGAGCAGTTCTTC
CDR3: CASSPPPDGLLGEQFF

J: TRBJ2-1
V: TRBV5-1
D: -
DNA: TGCGCCAGCAGCTTGGGAGGCATTTACTCCTACAATGAGCAGTTCTTC
CDR3: CASSLGGIYSYNEQFF

J: TRBJ2-5
V: TRBV30
D: -
DNA: TGTGCCTGGAGTACGGACAGCTGGGTCGGGACCCAGTACTTC
CDR3: CAWSTDSWVGTQYF

J: TRBJ1-3
V: TRBV6-5
D: TRBD1
DNA: TGTGCCAGCAGGGGACAGGGGCGTTCAGGAAACACCATATATTTT
CDR3: CASRGQGRSGNTIYF

J: TRBJ1-1
V: TRBV6-5
D: -
DNA: TGTGCCAGCAGGGTCCGGACCCGCGGGACTGAAGCTTTCTTT
CDR3: CASRVRTRGTEAFF

J: TRBJ2-7
V: TRBV28
D: TRBD1
DNA: TGTGCCAGCAGTCGTCCGGGACAGGGAGCCCGCGAGCAGTACTTC
CDR3: CASSRPGQGAREQYF

J: TRBJ1-4
V: TRBV19
D: -
DNA: TGTGCCAGTAGTCCCAAGGGTGAAAAACTGTTTTTT
CDR3: CASSPKGEKLFF

J: TRBJ2-5
V: TRBV29-1
D: TRBD1
DNA: TGCAGCGTTGAAGATATTGCAGGGGGAGACCAAGAGACCCAGTACTTC
CDR3: CSVEDIAGGDQETQYF

J: TRBJ1-2
V: TRBV2
D: -
DNA: TGTGCCAGCAGTGCAGGGACGGACTATGGCTACACCTTC
CDR3: CASSAGTDYGYTF

J: TRBJ2-5
V: TRBV18
D: TRBD2
DNA: TGTGCCAGCTCACGAGGGACTAGCGGGGGTAACCAGTACTTC
CDR3: CASSRGTSGGNQYF

J: TRBJ1-5
V: TRBV19
D: TRBD1
DNA: TGTGCCAGTAGTACGTTAGGGACAGGGAGGCATCAGCCCCAGCATTTT
CDR3: CASSTLGTGRHQPQHF

J: TRBJ1-2
V: TRBV3-1/TRBV3-2
D: -
DNA: TGTGCCAGCAGCCCCCGGGCGGGGTCTATCTATGGCTACACCTTC
CDR3: CASSPRAGSIYGYTF

J: TRBJ1-2
V: TRBV5-1
D: -
DNA: TGCGCCAGCGGGACGGAGAAGAACTATGGCTACACCTTC
CDR3: CASGTEKNYGYTF

J: TRBJ1-1
V: TRBV6-5
D: TRBD1
DNA: TGTGCCAGCAGTTTAAACCTACAGGGGGTTGGGACTGAAGCTTTCTTT
CDR3: CASSLNLQGVGTEAFF

J: TRBJ1-5
V: TRBV10-3
D: -
DNA: TGTGCCATCAAGGCCCCAAATCAGCCCCAGCATTTT
CDR3: CAIKAPNQPQHF

J: TRBJ2-7
V: TRBV2
D: -
DNA: TGTGCCAGCACATGGACGGGAAGCTCCTACGAGCAGTACTTC
CDR3: CASTWTGSSYEQYF

J: TRBJ2-7
V: TRBV15
D: TRBD1
DNA: TGTGCCACCAGCACACGGGACAGGGGCTCCGAGCAGTACTTC
CDR3: CATSTRDRGSEQYF

J: TRBJ2-1
V: TRBV3-1/TRBV3-2
D: -
DNA: TGTGCCAGCAGCACAACTAGATACAATGAGCAGTTCTTC
CDR3: CASSTTRYNEQFF

J: TRBJ1-2
V: TRBV28
D: -
DNA: TGTGCCAGCAGTTTAGGCTCGGAGACAGCCGGATATGGCTACACCTTC
CDR3: CASSLGSETAGYGYTF

J: TRBJ2-7
V: TRBV27
D: TRBD2
DNA: TGTGCCAGCAGCTCCAGCGGGGGGGGCTACGAGCAGTACTTC
CDR3: CASSSSGGGYEQYF

J: TRBJ1-3
V: TRBV7-8
D: -
DNA: TGTGCCAGCAGCTTAGCGCGGACAGATGGAAACACCATATATTTT
CDR3: CASSLARTDGNTIYF

J: TRBJ1-2
V: TRBV19
D: TRBD1
DNA: TGTGCCAGTAGTTTAACAGGGGCCGAAAGCTACACCTTC
CDR3: CASSLTGAESYTF

J: TRBJ1-1
V: TRBV3-1/TRBV3-2
D: -
DNA: TGTGCCAGCAGCCAAGCGAGGACTGAAGCTTTCTTT
CDR3: CASSQARTEAFF

J: TRBJ2-3
V: TRBV15
D: -
DNA: TGTGCCACCAGCAGAGGGAGGGGGGTCACAGATACGCAGTATTTT
CDR3: CATSRGRGVTDTQYF

J: TRBJ1-6
V: TRBV6-2/TRBV6-3
D: -
DNA: TGTGCCAGCAGTCGACTCTCCTATAATTCACCCCTCCACTTT
CDR3: CASSRLSYNSPLHF

J: TRBJ2-2
V: TRBV2
D: -
DNA: TGTGCCAGCAGTCGGAAGCGGACAGACACCGGGGAGCTGTTTTTT
CDR3: CASSRKRTDTGELFF

J: TRBJ1-1
V: TRBV5-1
D: -
DNA: TGCGCCAGCAGCTTGGTTGGCAGGGCGAACACTGAAGCTTTCTTT
CDR3: CASSLVGRANTEAFF

J: TRBJ2-1
V: TRBV11-3
D: -
DNA: TGTGCCAGCAGCACCTCCGGGAATGAGCAGTTCTTC
CDR3: CASSTSGNEQFF

J: TRBJ1-5
V: TRBV10-3
D: -
DNA: TGTGCCATCAGTGAAGGGAGTAGCAATCAGCCCCAGCATTTT
CDR3: CAISEGSSNQPQHF

J: TRBJ2-7
V: TRBV5-4
D: -
DNA: TGTGCCAGCAGCTCGGCCTCCTACGAGCAGTACTTC
CDR3: CASSSASYEQYF

J: TRBJ1-1
V: TRBV7-2
D: TRBD1
DNA: TGTGCCAGCAGCTCGACACAGGGGGCCACTGAAGCTTTCTTT
CDR3: CASSSTQGATEAFF

J: TRBJ2-1
V: TRBV7-8
D: TRBD2
DNA: TGTGCCAGCAGCTTAGCTAGCGGGGGATCTATCGCGTCCTACAATGAGCAGTTCTTC
CDR3: CASSLASGGSIASYNEQFF

J: TRBJ1-4
V: TRBV4-2
D: -
DNA: TGTGCCAGCAGCCTGGAAAGTGGAGGGGGAAATGAAAAACTGTTTTTT
CDR3: CASSLESGGGNEKLFF

J: TRBJ1-5
V: TRBV19
D: TRBD1
DNA: TGTGCCAGTAAAACAGGGGGCCGCGGCAATCAGCCCCAGCATTTT
CDR3: CASKTGGRGNQPQHF

J: TRBJ1-2
V: TRBV7-9
D: -
DNA: TGTGCCAGCAGCTTAGTCGCCAGGGGAGACTATGGCTACACCTTC
CDR3: CASSLVARGDYGYTF

J: TRBJ1-2
V: TRBV5-1
D: -
DNA: TGCGCCAGCAGCGCCCCGGGACAAAGTAACTATGGCTACACCTTC
CDR3: CASSAPGQSNYGYTF

J: TRBJ1-1
V: TRBV9
D: -
DNA: TGTGCCAGCAGCGTAGCCCCCAGGGGTGGCGGTGAAGCTTTCTTT
CDR3: CASSVAPRGGGEAFF

J: TRBJ2-1
V: TRBV28
D: TRBD2
DNA: TGTGCCAGCAGTTTATGGAGCGGGGGGCCCTACAATGAGCAGTTCTTC
CDR3: CASSLWSGGPYNEQFF

J: TRBJ1-3
V: TRBV27
D: -
DNA: TGTGCCAGCAGTCCGAACCCCGGGACGGTCTCTGGAAACACCATATATTTT
CDR3: CASSPNPGTVSGNTIYF

J: TRBJ2-3
V: TRBV2
D: -
DNA: TGTGCCAGCAGCCTCCTACAAGAATCCACAGATACGCAGTATTTT
CDR3: CASSLLQESTDTQYF

J: TRBJ2-2
V: TRBV12-3/TRBV12-4
D: -
DNA: TGTGCCAGCAGTTTCTCCGGGGAGCTGTTTTTT
CDR3: CASSFSGELFF

J: TRBJ2-5
V: TRBV4-1
D: -
DNA: TGCGCCAGCAGCCAAGATCAGCTACAAGAGACCCAGTACTTC
CDR3: CASSQDQLQETQYF

J: TRBJ1-2
V: TRBV7-2
D: -
DNA: TGTGCCAGCAGCTTAGATCTAACCCCTAACTATGGCTACACCTTC
CDR3: CASSLDLTPNYGYTF